This T cell receptor (beta chain) emerged from a study of T cell repertoires in cytomegalovirus infection. This clonotype was counted between two and nine times. TCRdb re-called the reads with MiXCR, one entry per CDR3 protein. The sample has 200,000 to 300,000 distinct CDR3 sequences, roughly 10% seen once. The CDR3 runs to 15 residues. Germline V CDR1 and CDR2: SGHVS, FNYEAQ. Trimming shortened V by 2 bases and J by 2 bases, and 11 bases separated the two germline ends. The chain has TRBV7-6 and TRBJ2-3; D gene ambiguous. This TCR derives from a human donor in good health (CMV status not recorded). Some clones in this sample may be carry-over from other donors' samples. The sample consisted of PBMCs. CDR3 DNA: TGTGCCAGCAGCTTAATCGGAGTTAACACAGATACGCAGTATTTT. Translating it yields CASSLIGVNTDTQYF.